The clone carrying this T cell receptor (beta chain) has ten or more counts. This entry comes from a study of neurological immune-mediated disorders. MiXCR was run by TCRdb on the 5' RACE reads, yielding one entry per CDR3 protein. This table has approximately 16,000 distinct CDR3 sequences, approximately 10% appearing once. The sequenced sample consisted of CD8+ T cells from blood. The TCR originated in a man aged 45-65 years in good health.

CDR3 residues: CASSYGLGAGELFF. CDR3 coding DNA: TGTGCCAGCAGTTACGGACTAGGCGCCGGGGAGCTGTTTTTT. V gene TRBV6-5 combines with J gene TRBJ2-2, with 7 nucleotides matching TRBD2. The CDR3 sequence is 14 residues long. Trimming took 2 bases from V and 6 from J; bases not matched to a gene: 3. Germline loops: CDR1 MNHEY, CDR2 SVGAGI.